This is a list of T cell receptor beta chains from one sample in a study of blood T cells in healthy people across ages. TCRdb reprocessed the 5' RACE reads via MiXCR and lists one record per CDR3 protein. The sample has around 1,600,000 distinct CDR3 sequences, 40% to 45% seen once. The specimen was blood. All receptors derive from a woman aged 18-29 years in good health. CDR3s include the opening cysteine and the closing phenylalanine or tryptophan. D genes are given only for firm matches. Not all rows give a size; the values are once, few, many and, for expanded clones, a class.

d_gene	len	v_gene	abundance	j_gene	CDR3aa	CDR3nt
.	14	TRBV28	few	TRBJ2-3	CASSLGMHTDTQYF	TGTGCCAGCAGTTTGGGGATGCACACAGATACGCAGTATTTT
TRBD2	15	TRBV5-1	.	TRBJ2-5	CASSLGTSREETQYF	TGCGCCAGCAGCTTGGGGACTAGCAGGGAGGAGACCCAGTACTTC
.	15	TRBV27	few	TRBJ2-4	CASSPWTAPKNIQYF	TGTGCCAGCAGTCCCTGGACAGCTCCCAAAAACATTCAGTACTTC
.	16	TRBV27	.	TRBJ2-1	CASTPTGYVAYNEQFF	TGTGCCAGCACCCCAACCGGGTACGTGGCCTACAATGAGCAGTTCTTC
.	12	TRBV6-5	.	TRBJ1-2	CASSFTGHGYTF	TGTGCCAGCAGTTTTACGGGACATGGCTACACCTTC
TRBD1	15	TRBV4-3	.	TRBJ2-7	CASSQLTGPHYEQYF	TGCGCCAGCAGCCAGTTGACAGGGCCCCACTACGAGCAGTACTTC
TRBD2	15	TRBV9	few	TRBJ2-1	CASSESGTSVDEQFF	TGTGCCAGCAGTGAATCCGGGACTAGCGTCGATGAGCAGTTCTTC
.	15	TRBV20-1	.	TRBJ1-4	CSASPVRAEAEKLFF	TGCAGTGCTAGCCCCGTAAGGGCCGAGGCTGAAAAACTGTTTTTT
TRBD1	16	TRBV12-3/TRBV12-4	few	TRBJ2-3	CANTQSRDRVPDTQYF	TGTGCCAACACCCAATCCCGGGACAGGGTACCAGATACGCAGTATTTT
TRBD1	14	TRBV6-5	few	TRBJ1-1	CASSYSPGGTEAFF	TGTGCCAGCAGTTACTCGCCAGGGGGTACTGAAGCTTTCTTT
.	15	TRBV24-1	few	TRBJ2-4	CAPITGRLAKNIQYF	TGTGCCCCCATTACGGGGCGGCTAGCCAAAAACATTCAGTACTTC
.	13	TRBV12-3/TRBV12-4	.	TRBJ2-3	CASRPAGSDAQYF	TGTGCCAGCAGGCCGGCCGGGTCAGATGCGCAGTATTTT
.	18	TRBV7-3	.	TRBJ2-2	CASSLFASWAPSAGELFF	TGTGCCAGCAGCTTATTTGCTAGCTGGGCCCCCAGTGCCGGGGAGCTGTTTTTT
.	15	TRBV14	few	TRBJ2-1	CASSQDGSKYNEQFF	TGTGCCAGCAGCCAAGATGGCTCGAAGTACAATGAGCAGTTCTTC
.	12	TRBV6-1	.	TRBJ1-1	CASRLGEALTFF	TGTGCCAGCAGACTTGGGGAGGCGTTGACTTTCTTT
.	14	TRBV4-3	.	TRBJ2-7	CASSQDVFSYEQYF	TGCGCCAGCAGCCAAGATGTTTTCTCCTACGAGCAGTACTTC
.	14	TRBV12-3/TRBV12-4	few	TRBJ2-2	CASSFRQASGELFF	TGTGCCAGCAGTTTCAGACAGGCGAGCGGGGAGCTGTTTTTT
TRBD2	16	TRBV29-1	many	TRBJ2-1	CSVEDVSGSTYNEQFF	TGCAGCGTTGAAGATGTGAGCGGGAGCACCTACAATGAGCAGTTCTTC
.	12	TRBV11-2	.	TRBJ1-1	CASSAMGTETFF	TGTGCCAGCAGCGCGATGGGTACTGAAACTTTCTTT
TRBD2	16	TRBV6-2/TRBV6-3	.	TRBJ2-5	CASSYRTKRGSNEQYF	TGTGCCAGCAGTTATCGGACCAAGCGGGGGTCCAATGAGCAGTACTTC
TRBD2	20	TRBV20-1	once	TRBJ2-1	CSARTPRGLAGMGQSGEQFF	TGCAGTGCTAGGACCCCCCGCGGGCTAGCGGGTATGGGACAATCGGGTGAGCAGTTCTTC
TRBD1	14	TRBV4-1	.	TRBJ1-2	CASSQDQGGWINTF	TGCGCCAGCAGCCAAGATCAGGGGGGATGGATTAACACCTTC
.	14	TRBV3-1	few	TRBJ1-2	CASSQRDTLYGYTF	TGTGCCAGCAGCCAGCGTGACACCCTCTATGGCTACACCTTC
.	14	TRBV7-2	.	TRBJ2-7	CASSNGPSLYEQYF	TGTGCCAGCAGCAACGGGCCCTCCCTCTACGAGCAGTACTTC
TRBD2	16	TRBV20-1	few	TRBJ2-7	CSARPGLAGVSYEQYF	TGCAGTGCTAGGCCGGGACTAGCGGGAGTTTCCTACGAGCAGTACTTC
TRBD2	15	TRBV9	.	TRBJ2-5	CASTLTSGAGETQYF	TGTGCCAGCACACTGACTAGCGGAGCGGGGGAGACCCAGTACTTC
.	15	TRBV12-3/TRBV12-4	.	TRBJ2-5	CASSFGGLPYNEQYF	TGTGCCAGCAGTTTCGGGGGACTTCCCTACAATGAGCAGTACTTC
TRBD2	18	TRBV12-3/TRBV12-4	once	TRBJ2-3	CASKTSGGTEAQRDTQYF	TGTGCCAGCAAGACTAGCGGGGGAACGGAGGCACAGAGAGATACGCAGTATTTT
.	13	TRBV4-2	.	TRBJ2-3	CASSPTVLNTQYF	TGTGCCAGCAGCCCGACAGTGCTCAATACGCAGTATTTT
TRBD2	17	TRBV14	.	TRBJ2-3	CASSRLLAGGLGDTQYF	TGTGCCAGCAGCCGACTACTAGCGGGGGGACTTGGAGATACGCAGTATTTT
.	12	TRBV5-1	few	TRBJ2-7	CASTGGSYEQYF	TGTGCCAGCACCGGAGGCTCCTACGAGCAGTACTTC
TRBD2	15	TRBV7-3	many	TRBJ2-3	CASRVTSGRGDTQYF	TGTGCCAGCAGAGTGACTAGCGGGAGGGGAGATACGCAGTATTTT
.	14	TRBV6-2/TRBV6-3	few	TRBJ2-1	CASSYSLPGTKQFF	TGTGCCAGCAGTTACTCTCTCCCCGGGACAAAGCAGTTCTTC
TRBD1	16	TRBV6-2/TRBV6-3	few	TRBJ2-5	CASRPIRDREEKTQYF	TGTGCCAGCAGGCCGATTCGGGACAGGGAGGAAAAGACCCAGTACTTC
.	14	TRBV6-5	.	TRBJ1-1	CASSWGGGVTEAFF	TGTGCCAGCAGTTGGGGTGGAGGGGTGACTGAAGCTTTCTTT
.	15	TRBV11-3	many	TRBJ2-7	CASSLVASVGYEQYF	TGTGCCAGCAGCTTAGTGGCTAGCGTCGGCTACGAGCAGTACTTC
.	16	TRBV12-3/TRBV12-4	.	TRBJ1-5	CASSFLGRGYGQPQHF	TGTGCCAGCAGTTTTTTGGGCAGGGGATACGGACAGCCCCAGCATTTT
.	15	TRBV7-2	.	TRBJ1-2	CASSVSGGDHYGYTF	TGTGCCAGCAGCGTTAGCGGGGGGGATCACTATGGCTACACCTTC
.	13	TRBV6-1	.	TRBJ2-7	CAMRWGGESEQYF	TGTGCCATGAGGTGGGGGGGCGAATCCGAGCAGTACTTC
.	11	TRBV20-1	.	TRBJ1-1	CSAKGPGEAFF	TGCAGTGCTAAAGGTCCTGGTGAAGCTTTCTTT
.	14	TRBV29-1	many	TRBJ2-1	CSVQQITSYNEQFF	TGCAGCGTACAACAAATCACCTCCTACAATGAGCAGTTCTTC
.	15	TRBV12-3/TRBV12-4	few	TRBJ1-5	CASRPRGSFNQPQHF	TGTGCCAGCAGACCTAGAGGGAGTTTTAATCAGCCCCAGCATTTT
.	13	TRBV10-3	.	TRBJ2-7	CAISESTRYEQYF	TGTGCCATCAGTGAGTCGACTAGATACGAGCAGTACTTC
.	12	TRBV7-9	.	TRBJ2-1	CASSFSTGEQFF	TGTGCCAGCAGCTTTTCCACCGGTGAGCAGTTCTTC
TRBD1	15	TRBV5-1	.	TRBJ2-5	CASSTGQVGRETQYF	TGCGCCAGCAGCACCGGACAGGTTGGGCGGGAGACCCAGTACTTC
TRBD1	15	TRBV7-2	.	TRBJ2-1	CTSSRDKGTGNEQFF	TGTACCAGCAGCCGGGACAAGGGGACAGGTAATGAGCAGTTCTTC
.	15	TRBV6-2/TRBV6-3	few	TRBJ1-2	CASRGRNVNVYGYTF	TGTGCCAGCAGAGGAAGAAACGTCAACGTCTATGGCTACACCTTC